This entry concerns a single TCR beta chain. J gave up 4 bases and V 5 bases, and 0 bases lay outside the gene matches. The CDR3 runs to 13 residues. CDR1 PRHDT and CDR2 FYEKMQ come from the germline V gene (reference sequence). The entry originates in a study of blood T cell repertoires in COVID-19. Profiling relied on immunoSEQ multiplex PCR, and the TCRdb table lists in-frame clones only, not all of them. The sample has under 150,000 clones, roughly 88% seen once. The sequenced material came from peripheral blood. The chain has TRBV13 and TRBJ2-3; 10 bases map to TRBD2. This sequence was found in a woman aged 70 to 79 who had recovered from COVID-19. The CDR3 here is CASSGTSADTQYF. CDR3 bases: TGTGCCAGCAGCGGGACTAGCGCAGATACGCAGTATTTT. The variable domain in full, completed from reference TRBV13 and TRBJ2-3, reads AAGVIQSPRHLIKEKRETATLKCYPIPRHDTVYWYQQGPGQDPQFLISFYEKMQSDKGSIPDRFSAQQFSDYHSELNMSSLELGDSALYFCASSGTSADTQYFGPGTRLTVL.